The 20 T cell receptor beta chains reported below all come from one sample, sequenced in a study of somatic mutations in cytotoxic T cells in rheumatoid arthritis. TCRdb keeps only in-frame clones here, not all; method: immunoSEQ multiplex PCR. This sample carries about 10,000 clones, over 70% of them seen once, and the ten largest clones take about a fifth. Sequenced sample: CD8+ T cells sorted from blood. The receptors here all came from a man in his forties or fifties in good health.

Sample share makes this clone medium-sized. V and J are TRBV13 and TRBJ2-5, with 10 positions matching TRBD2. With V trimmed by 6 bases and J by 2 bases, 12 bases remained unmatched. The length of the CDR3 is 17 residues. From germline, CDR1 is PRHDT and CDR2 FYEKMQ (reference sequence). DNA for the CDR3: TGTGCCAGCAGAACCCGCGATAGGACTAGCGGACAAGAGACCCAGTACTTC. This encodes CASRTRDRTSGQETQYF.

This clone is a singleton in its sample. The chain combines TRBV27 with TRBJ2-7; D might be TRBD2 (6 bases). The V gene's germline CDR1 is MNHEY and CDR2 SMNVEV (reference sequence). The CDR3 has 15 amino acids. V shed 6 bases and J shed 1 base, with 16 bases lying between them. The CDR3 sequence: CASSRGSNPSYEQYF. CDR3 nucleotides: TGTGCCAGCAGCCGGGGGAGTAATCCTTCCTACGAGCAGTACTTC.

This clone was observed a few times. The chain carries TRBV19 and TRBJ2-7, with 7 nucleotides matching TRBD1. V lost 7 bases to trimming and J lost 5 bases; unmatched junction nucleotides: 8. This CDR3 has 13 amino acids. In germline, CDR1 is LNHDA, CDR2 SQIVND (reference sequence). The CDR3 loop reads CASTQTGWNEQYF. CDR3 bases: TGTGCCAGTACTCAGACAGGGTGGAACGAGCAGTACTTC. Variable domain in full (rest from reference TRBV19 and TRBJ2-7): DGGITQSPKYLFRKEGQNVTLSCEQNLNHDAMYWYRQDPGQGLRLIYYSQIVNDFQKGDIAEGYSVSREKKESFPLTVTSAQKNPTAFYLCASTQTGWNEQYFGPGTRLTVT.

CDR3 sequence (DNA): TGTGCCACCAGGGTCGGCAGGGGAAACGAGCAGTACTTC. Its translation is CATRVGRGNEQYF. The J gene is TRBJ2-7, the V gene TRBV15, with D possibly matching TRBD1 (6 bases). Trimming left V 6 bases short and J 5 bases short, with 14 bases between. Germline V gene data show CDR1 as LNHNV and CDR2 as YYDKDF (reference sequence). This CDR3 comprises 13 residues. The entire variable domain, with the rest obtained from reference TRBV15 and TRBJ2-7, is as follows: DAMVIQNPRYQVTQFGKPVTLSCSQTLNHNVMYWYQQKSSQAPKLLFHYYDKDFNNEADTPDNFQSRRPNTSFCFLDIRSPGLGDTAMYLCATRVGRGNEQYFGPGTRLTVT.

The chain combines TRBV7-3 with TRBJ2-1; D gene uncertain. Trimming removed 0 bases at V and 6 bases at J, with 6 bases between. The length of the CDR3 is 13 residues. Germline V lookup: CDR1 SGHTA, CDR2 FQGTGA. In DNA form, the CDR3 reads TGTGCCAGCAGCTTAACGCCCGGCAATGAGCAGTTCTTC. Amino acids: CASSLTPGNEQFF.

This rearrangement joins TRBV9 to TRBJ2-2, with 7 bases lining up with TRBD2. Trimming took 0 bases from V and 0 from J; bases not matched to a gene: 5. The length of the CDR3 is 17 residues. CDR1 and CDR2 (germline): SGDLS, YYNGEE. This CDR3 reads CASSVARGGSNTGELFF. The CDR3 DNA sequence: TGTGCCAGCAGCGTAGCTCGCGGGGGATCGAACACCGGGGAGCTGTTTTTT.

J is TRBJ2-4 and V is TRBV28, with D perhaps TRBD1 (5 bases). V gave up 6 bases and J gave up 4 bases, with 16 bases separating them. The CDR3 loop spans 15 amino acids. Germline CDR1 is MDHEN and CDR2 is SYDVKM. CDR3 coding DNA: TGTGCCAGCAGACCGATATTGAGACAGAAAAACATTCAGTACTTC. It is translated as CASRPILRQKNIQYF.

This CDR3 reads CSATTGALLNTEAFF. The CDR3 bases are TGCAGCGCTACAACAGGGGCTTTATTGAACACTGAAGCTTTCTTT. V is TRBV29-1 and J is TRBJ1-1; TRBD1 agrees at 7 bases. The trim removed 7 bases at V and 0 bases at J, leaving 11 bases unmatched. The length of the CDR3 is 15 residues. The germline V gene has CDR1 SQVTM and CDR2 ANQGSEA. The whole variable domain, filled in from reference TRBV29-1 and TRBJ1-1, reads SAVISQKPSRDICQRGTSLTIQCQVDSQVTMMFWYRQQPGQSLTLIATANQGSEATYESGFVIDKFPISRPNLTFSTLTVSNMSPEDSSIYLCSATTGALLNTEAFFGQGTRLTVV.

The chain carries TRBV9 and TRBJ1-2; 7 bases align to TRBD1. Germline assignment: CDR1 SGDLS and CDR2 YYNGEE. This CDR3 region has 15 residues. The ends lost 0 bases at V and 7 bases at J; junction bases unmatched: 9. This CDR3 is CASSVGEGGGGGYTF. DNA for the CDR3: TGTGCCAGCAGCGTAGGCGAAGGGGGCGGAGGTGGCTACACCTTC.

The chain employs TRBV28 and TRBJ2-7; possible D gene TRBD1, 5 bases. V was shortened by 5 bases and J by 3 bases, with 8 bases between the two germline ends. The CDR3 is 12 amino acids. The germline gives CDR1 MDHEN, CDR2 SYDVKM. The CDR3 DNA reads TGTGCCAGCAGTCAGGGCTACTACGAGCAGTACTTC. Translated, it gives CASSQGYYEQYF.

V gene TRBV28 combines with J gene TRBJ2-7; TRBD1 agrees at 10 bases. The CDR3 is 17 residues long. CDR1 is MDHEN and CDR2 is SYDVKM in the germline V gene. J gave up 4 bases and V 3 bases, and 12 bases lay outside the gene matches. DNA of the CDR3: TGTGCCAGCAGTTTTCCGGCCGGGACAGGGGACGCTTACGAGCAGTACTTC. Amino acids: CASSFPAGTGDAYEQYF.

In its sample, this clone is medium-sized. At one end the junction does not follow the germline gene, possibly because of a read error. The CDR3 here is CSVVETKQGCF. The DNA of the CDR3 is TGCAGCGTTGTGGAAACTAAACAGGGTTGCTTT. The chain employs TRBV29-1 and TRBJ1-1; the D gene is possibly TRBD1 (6 bases). Per the germline V gene, CDR1 is SQVTM and CDR2 is ANQGSEA. CDR3 size: 11 residues.

The chain joins TRBV7-8 to TRBJ2-7, with 8 bases identical to TRBD1. V shed 5 bases, J shed 2 bases, and the junction held 5 bases outside the gene matches. Germline V gives CDR1 SGHVS, CDR2 FQNEAQ. The CDR3 is 14 residues long. The CDR3 sequence is CASSLRQGTYEQYF. CDR3 coding DNA: TGTGCCAGCAGCCTCAGACAGGGGACCTACGAGCAGTACTTC.

The chain joins TRBV7-8 to TRBJ2-7, with 8 bases lining up with TRBD1. The ends lost 2 bases at V and 6 bases at J; junction bases unmatched: 12. Germline CDR1 is SGHVS and CDR2 is FQNEAQ. There are 16 residues in the CDR3. CDR3 sequence: CASSLSRDRSYSEQYF. In DNA form, the CDR3 reads TGTGCCAGCAGCTTATCCCGGGACAGGAGTTACTCCGAGCAGTACTTC.

This clone was observed a handful of times. This rearrangement joins TRBV29-1 to TRBJ1-2; 7 bases match TRBD1. Trimming cost V 5 bases and J 5 bases; bases outside gene matches: 5. The CDR3 loop spans 12 amino acids. Germline values: CDR1 SQVTM, CDR2 ANQGSEA. CDR3 bases: TGCAGCGTTCATACAGGGGTGTATGGCTACACCTTC. It specifies CSVHTGVYGYTF.

The V call is TRBV7-2, the J call TRBJ2-3, with TRBD2 identical over 10 bases. This CDR3 comprises 15 residues. V lost 3 bases and J lost 4; bases outside the gene matches: 4. Germline loops: CDR1 SGHTA, CDR2 FQGNSA. CDR3 region: CASSFSGGAADTQYF. CDR3 sequence (DNA): TGTGCCAGCAGCTTCAGCGGGGGGGCGGCAGATACGCAGTATTTT.

This chain uses TRBV19 with TRBJ2-7, with TRBD1 matching 8 bases. J gave up 4 bases and V 6 bases, and 11 bases lay outside the gene matches. The CDR3 has 15 amino acids. The germline gives CDR1 LNHDA, CDR2 SQIVND (reference sequence). CDR3 residues: CASSPTGDIFYEQYF. CDR3 DNA sequence: TGTGCCAGTAGCCCGACAGGGGACATTTTTTACGAGCAGTACTTC.

The chain recombines TRBV5-1 with TRBJ2-3; TRBD1 matches 8 bases. Trimming took 4 bases from V and 3 from J; bases not matched to a gene: 4. This CDR3 comprises 14 residues. Germline assignment: CDR1 SGHRS and CDR2 YFSETQ. The CDR3 DNA is TGCGCCAGCAGCCTGGACAGGGTTACAGATACGCAGTATTTT. Residues: CASSLDRVTDTQYF. The variable domain in full, completed from reference TRBV5-1 and TRBJ2-3, reads KAGVTQTPRYLIKTRGQQVTLSCSPISGHRSVSWYQQTPGQGLQFLFEYFSETQRNKGNFPGRFSGRQFSNSRSEMNVSTLELGDSALYLCASSLDRVTDTQYFGPGTRLTVL.

This sequence joins TRBV30 and TRBJ2-6, with 7 bases fitting TRBD2. The CDR3 sequence is 15 residues long. V was clipped by 5 bases and J by 4 bases; unmatched bases: 8. Germline CDR1 reads GTSNPN; CDR2 reads SVGIG (reference sequence). Written as DNA, the CDR3 is TGTGCCTGGGGGGTGGGAGGGTCCGGGGCCAACGTCCTGACTTTC. Encoded protein: CAWGVGGSGANVLTF.

This chain connects TRBV19 to TRBJ1-4; TRBD1 is a possible D gene (5 bases). Trimming removed 6 bases at V and 0 bases at J, with 14 bases between. CDR1 and CDR2 (germline): LNHDA, SQIVND (reference sequence). There are 16 residues in the CDR3. CDR3 DNA sequence: TGTGCCAGTAGGCCGGACATTGCCTCAACTAATGAAAAACTGTTTTTT. Translation gives CASRPDIASTNEKLFF. The variable domain in full, with the rest retrieved from reference TRBV19 and TRBJ1-4, is DGGITQSPKYLFRKEGQNVTLSCEQNLNHDAMYWYRQDPGQGLRLIYYSQIVNDFQKGDIAEGYSVSREKKESFPLTVTSAQKNPTAFYLCASRPDIASTNEKLFFGSGTQLSVL.